This TCR beta chain was retrieved from a study of control samples from healthy donors and cancer patients. V lost 2 bases to trimming and J lost 6 bases; unmatched junction nucleotides: 9. The CDR3 is 15 residues long. Germline CDR1 ENHRY, CDR2 SYGVKD. Assay: immunoSEQ multiplex PCR; the TCRdb copy retains only in-frame clones and omits some. The table records tens of thousands of clones, roughly 84% of them present only once. This TCR was sampled from a man between 50 and 59 years old in good health. The rearrangement links TRBV10-3 to TRBJ2-7; 8 bases fit TRBD2. Material for sequencing was blood. The DNA of the CDR3 is TGTGCCATCAGTGAGGGACTAGCTCCCCAGATCGAGCAGTACTTC. This translates into CAISEGLAPQIEQYF.